This TCR beta chain was captured in a study of T cell responses to AZD1222 COVID-19 vaccine. The study, taken as a whole, reports: At baseline, just a handful of AZD1222 recipients tested seropositive.

In the case of this clone: The antigen remains unidentified.

Generated by immunoSEQ multiplex PCR, the TCRdb table keeps only in-frame clones and is missing some. The sample lists 150,000 to 200,000 clones; 90% to 95% were seen once. CDR1 and CDR2 (germline): MGHRA, YSYEKL. The CDR3 is 14 residues long. V was trimmed by 3 bases and J by 8 bases, leaving 14 bases between them. The clonotype originates from an adult who received the AZD1222 COVID-19 vaccine. The chain couples TRBV4-1 to TRBJ2-1; D gene ambiguous. Sequences were derived from peripheral blood, sampled 28 days after the second AZD1222 dose. CDR3 sequence reads: CASSQVAQKDEQFF. The DNA of the CDR3 is TGCGCCAGCAGCCAGGTCGCACAGAAAGATGAGCAGTTCTTC.